One and the same sample provided the 21 T cell receptor beta chains below, sequenced in a study of T cell responses to AZD1222 COVID-19 vaccine (dated by TCRdb to the early 2020s). Preparation of the library involved the immunoSEQ multiplex PCR assay. Here the immuneACCESS table is served through TCRdb, limited to in-frame sequences with V and J called. Missing clones are a known gap in these copies; in checked studies unresolved V genes cover under half, and the rest lacks a known reason. The sample table lists 80,000 or so clones, 70% to 90% of them with a count of one. The ten most abundant clones make up about 1.4% of the sample. According to the study, the label for this sample's time point signals: baseline before first vaccination. The specimen was peripheral blood, collected on day 0 of AZD1222 vaccination. All receptors come from an adult in good health.

The chain is built from TRBV15 and TRBJ2-1; D uncertain. Germline CDR1 is LNHNV and CDR2 is YYDKDF (reference sequence). CDR3 length: 14 residues. Trimming shortened V by 4 bases and J by 0 bases, and 7 bases separated the two germline ends. CDR3 residues: CATSMSGSYNEQFF. The CDR3 DNA is TGTGCCACCAGCATGTCAGGCTCCTACAATGAGCAGTTCTTC.

The chain has TRBV15 and TRBJ1-2; 8 positions match TRBD1. Germline lookup yields CDR1 LNHNV and CDR2 YYDKDF (reference sequence). J gave up 4 bases and V 3 bases, and 4 bases lay outside the gene matches. The CDR3 length is 14 residues. CDR3 sequence: CATSSDRGTYGYTF. The CDR3 bases are TGTGCCACCAGCAGCGACAGGGGTACCTATGGCTACACCTTC. Full variable domain (remainder filled in from reference TRBV15 and TRBJ1-2): DAMVIQNPRYQVTQFGKPVTLSCSQTLNHNVMYWYQQKSSQAPKLLFHYYDKDFNNEADTPDNFQSRRPNTSFCFLDIRSPGLGDTAMYLCATSSDRGTYGYTFGSGTRLTVV.

The DNA of the CDR3 is TGTGCCAGCAGCCAAAACAGGGTTGGATATGGCTACACCTTC. Amino acids: CASSQNRVGYGYTF. The chain recombines TRBV14 with TRBJ1-2, with D maybe TRBD1 (6 bases). Trimming took off 2 bases at V and 5 bases at J, with 12 bases between the two ends. The CDR3 is 14 residues long. The germline V gene encodes CDR1 SGHDN and CDR2 FVKESK.

The chain uses TRBV5-1 and TRBJ2-1, with D unresolved. Germline V gives CDR1 SGHRS, CDR2 YFSETQ. CDR3 length: 15 residues. With 5 bases removed from V and 0 bases from J, the gap between germline ends came to 12 bases. This chain's CDR3 is CASSTRLSSYNEQFF. Written as DNA, the CDR3 is TGCGCCAGCAGTACCCGGTTGAGCTCCTACAATGAGCAGTTCTTC.

The chain recombines TRBV29-1 with TRBJ2-7; D is unclear. From germline, CDR1 is SQVTM and CDR2 ANQGSEA. V was shortened by 4 bases and J by 1 base, with 11 bases between the two germline ends. The CDR3 has 13 amino acids. The chain's CDR3 is CSVGGGVSYEQYF. CDR3 nucleotide sequence: TGCAGCGTTGGCGGCGGAGTTTCCTACGAGCAGTACTTC.

The chain links TRBV7-9 to TRBJ2-7, with a weak D call TRBD1 (6 bases). With 1 base removed from V and 2 bases from J, the gap between germline ends came to 12 bases. The germline CDR1 and CDR2 sequences are SEHNR and FQNEAQ (reference sequence). This CDR3 region has 15 residues. CDR3 loop: CASSLVLGGTYEQYF. The CDR3 DNA reads TGTGCCAGCAGCTTAGTCCTTGGGGGCACCTACGAGCAGTACTTC.

This chain uses TRBV3-1 (or the pseudogene TRBV3-2) with TRBJ1-2, with D tentatively TRBD1 (5 bases). Germline lookup yields CDR1 LGHDT and CDR2 YNNKEL (reference sequence). The CDR3 is made up of 13 amino acids. V lost 1 base, J lost 4 bases, and 7 bases lay in between. The CDR3 DNA sequence: TGTGCCAGCAGCCAAGGGGGGACCTATGGCTACACCTTC. This sequence encodes CASSQGGTYGYTF.

The rearrangement joins TRBV6-5 to TRBJ2-7; 8 nucleotides match TRBD2. V shed 2 bases and J 5 bases; nucleotides not matched to a gene: 8. The V gene's germline CDR1 is MNHEY and CDR2 SVGAGI. CDR3 size: 15 residues. CDR3 nucleotide sequence: TGTGCCAGCAGTTACAATCTAGCGGGTGGGCACGAGCAGTACTTC. Translation gives CASSYNLAGGHEQYF.

Details on this clone: The junction and the germline gene differ at one end; a read error may be behind it. The V call is TRBV13, the J call TRBJ2-7; D is perhaps TRBD2 (6 bases). From germline, CDR1 is PRHDT and CDR2 FYEKMQ (reference sequence). The CDR3 consists of 14 residues. The CDR3 region is CASSPGLGSSEQYF. In nucleotides, the CDR3 is TGTGCCAGCAGCCCGGGACTCGGATCCTCCGAGCAGTACTTC.

The chain couples TRBV19 to TRBJ1-5; D call uncertain. CDR1 LNHDA and CDR2 SQIVND come from the germline V gene (reference sequence). The CDR3 is 16 residues long. Deletions cut 4 bases from V and 0 bases from J, with 13 bases between. The DNA for the CDR3 is TGTGCCAGTAGTAAGGAGAGTGACGCTAGCAATCAGCCCCAGCATTTT. Its protein is CASSKESDASNQPQHF.

The V and J genes are TRBV10-1 and TRBJ1-3; D not certain. CDR3 length: 13 amino acids. The V gene lost 9 bases and the J gene lost 0 bases, with 9 bases spanning the gap. Looked up from germline, CDR1 is WNHNN and CDR2 is SYGVQD (reference sequence). The CDR3 loop reads CARGSDSGNTIYF. In DNA, the CDR3 is TGCGCCAGGGGCTCCGACTCTGGAAACACCATATATTTT.

The chain carries TRBV4-2 and TRBJ1-2, with 8 bases fitting TRBD1. Germline values: CDR1 LGHNA, CDR2 YNFKEQ. This CDR3 spans 15 amino acids. J was trimmed by 1 base and V by 6 bases; bases with no gene match: 7. The CDR3 coding sequence is TGTGCCAGCAGACCAGGACAGGGCAATAACTATGGCTACACCTTC. It yields the protein CASRPGQGNNYGYTF.

The chain recombines TRBV6-5 with TRBJ1-2, with D unresolved. V was pared by 2 bases and J by 3 bases, with 10 bases between. Germline assignment: CDR1 MNHEY and CDR2 SVGAGI. The length of the CDR3 is 14 residues. CDR3 in DNA: TGTGCCAGCAGTTACGCGGCGGATTACTATGGCTACACCTTC. Its translation is CASSYAADYYGYTF.

The genes are TRBV5-1 and TRBJ2-3, with TRBD2 matching over 10 bases. The V segment lost 2 bases and the J segment 7 bases; nucleotides outside the gene matches: 7. Germline CDR1 is SGHRS and CDR2 is YFSETQ. The CDR3 spans 15 residues. CDR3 DNA: TGCGCCAGCAGCTTAAGCGGGAGGGAGGCGTATACGCAGTATTTT. As protein: CASSLSGREAYTQYF.

The chain uses TRBV5-1 and TRBJ1-3; TRBD1 is a possible D gene (5 bases). V was pared by 4 bases and J by 0 bases, with 11 bases between. Germline V gives CDR1 SGHRS, CDR2 YFSETQ. The CDR3 is 15 residues long. CDR3 residues: CASSPSGTSGNTIYF. CDR3 nucleotides: TGCGCCAGCAGCCCCTCGGGGACCTCTGGAAACACCATATATTTT.

The CDR3 loop reads CATKRTGTGYTEAFF. As DNA, the CDR3 is TGTGCCACCAAAAGGACCGGGACCGGATACACTGAAGCTTTCTTT. V is TRBV19 and J is TRBJ1-1, with D perhaps TRBD1 (5 bases). Germline V gene sequence: CDR1 LNHDA, CDR2 SQIVND (reference sequence). V lost 10 bases and J 3 bases, leaving 21 bases between the germline ends. The CDR3 contains 15 residues.

The gene calls are TRBV11-2 and TRBJ1-3; no definite D call. Per germline, CDR1 SGHAT and CDR2 FQNNGV. Trimming removed 2 bases from V and 9 bases from J, with 8 bases in between. The CDR3 spans 12 residues. The CDR3 here is CASSLNMGTIYF. CDR3 bases: TGTGCCAGCAGCTTAAATATGGGCACCATATATTTT.

The gene calls are TRBV18 and TRBJ2-1, with 9 bases lining up with TRBD2. Germline V gives CDR1 KGHSH, CDR2 LQKENI. V trimming: 0 bases; J trimming: 0 bases; junction bases outside the gene matches: 3. This CDR3 has 17 residues. The CDR3 reads CASSPPLSGSSYNEQFF. DNA for the CDR3: TGTGCCAGCTCACCACCACTTAGCGGGAGCTCCTACAATGAGCAGTTCTTC.

This clone has only one observation. The chain carries TRBV7-9 and TRBJ2-7; D gene unclear. V lost 1 base and J lost 2, with 9 bases in between. The germline V gene has CDR1 SEHNR and CDR2 FQNEAQ (reference sequence). The CDR3 runs 14 residues. The CDR3 bases are TGTGCCAGCAGCTTAGGCCAGGAGACCTACGAGCAGTACTTC. This translates into CASSLGQETYEQYF.

This clone was seen a handful of times. The chain links TRBV7-3 to TRBJ2-2, with 7 bases lining up with TRBD2. Germline lookup yields CDR1 SGHTA and CDR2 FQGTGA. CDR3 length equals 15 residues. The V and J ends lost 2 bases and 5 bases, in that order; junction bases with no gene match: 5. This CDR3 reads CASSLGTTETGELFF. The CDR3 bases are TGTGCCAGCAGCTTAGGGACTACCGAGACCGGGGAGCTGTTTTTT.

The gene calls are TRBV7-8 and TRBJ1-1, with D tentatively TRBD1 (6 bases). The V gene's germline CDR1 is SGHVS and CDR2 FQNEAQ. The V end lost 5 bases, the J end lost 0 bases, and 10 bases lay between the germline ends. The CDR3 has 14 amino acids. CDR3 DNA: TGTGCCAGCAGCAGAGGGACATTGAACACTGAAGCTTTCTTT. It specifies CASSRGTLNTEAFF.